This TCR beta chain was identified during a study of cytomegalovirus exposure and HLA in healthy donors. Study results and limitations: Whilst most TCR sequences proved rare, a subset of public TCRs occurred across many donors. Sequencing depth roughly uniform across donors was assumed in presence/absence analyses. HLA alleles were associated with around 17,000 TCR beta sequences in a later analysis at 0.05 false discovery rate.

About this clone itself: Antigen specificity is unknown.

With 60 Vbeta and 13 Jbeta primers, the PCR was carried out. Method: immunoSEQ multiplex PCR; TCRdb's copy keeps in-frame clones and lacks some. This listing includes around 130,000 clones. Sequencing input: PBMCs. This clonotype was sampled from a woman in her sixties in good health and CMV-seronegative.

Written as DNA, the CDR3 is TGTGCCAGCAGTGAACGAACAGCCGACAATCAGCCCCAGCATTTT. Amino acids: CASSERTADNQPQHF. The J gene is TRBJ1-5, the V gene TRBV2; D is uncertain. The CDR3 sequence is 15 residues long. The germline V gene has CDR1 SNHLY and CDR2 FYNNEI. Trimming stripped 2 bases from V and 3 bases from J, with 11 bases between.